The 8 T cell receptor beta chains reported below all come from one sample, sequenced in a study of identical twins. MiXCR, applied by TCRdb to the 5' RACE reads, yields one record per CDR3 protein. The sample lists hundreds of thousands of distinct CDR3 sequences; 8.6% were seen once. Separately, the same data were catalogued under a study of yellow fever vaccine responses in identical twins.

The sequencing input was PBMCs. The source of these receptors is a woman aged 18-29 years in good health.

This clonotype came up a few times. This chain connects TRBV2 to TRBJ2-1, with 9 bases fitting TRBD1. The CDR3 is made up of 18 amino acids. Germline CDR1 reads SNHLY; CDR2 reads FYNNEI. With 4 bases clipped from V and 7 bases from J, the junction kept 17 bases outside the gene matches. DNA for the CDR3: TGTGCCAGCAGTGCTGACCCTACCGGGACAGGGTTGCGGAATGAGCAGTTCTTC. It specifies CASSADPTGTGLRNEQFF.

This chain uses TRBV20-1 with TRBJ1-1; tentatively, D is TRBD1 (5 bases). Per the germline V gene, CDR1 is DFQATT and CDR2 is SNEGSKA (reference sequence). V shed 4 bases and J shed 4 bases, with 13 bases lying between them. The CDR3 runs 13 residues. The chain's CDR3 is CSAKRGASTEAFF. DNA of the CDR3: TGCAGTGCTAAACGGGGCGCGAGCACTGAAGCTTTCTTT.

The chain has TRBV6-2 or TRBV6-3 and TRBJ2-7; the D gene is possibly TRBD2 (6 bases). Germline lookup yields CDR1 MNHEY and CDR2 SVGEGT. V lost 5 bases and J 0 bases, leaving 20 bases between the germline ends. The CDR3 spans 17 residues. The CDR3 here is CASSNQLAATFSYEQYF. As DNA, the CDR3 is TGTGCCAGCAGTAACCAATTAGCGGCGACCTTCTCCTACGAGCAGTACTTC.

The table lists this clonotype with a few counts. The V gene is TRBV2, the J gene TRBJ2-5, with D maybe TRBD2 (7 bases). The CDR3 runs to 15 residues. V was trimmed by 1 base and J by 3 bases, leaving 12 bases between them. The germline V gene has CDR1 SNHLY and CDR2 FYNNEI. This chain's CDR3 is CASSEVGGAKETQYF. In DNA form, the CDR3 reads TGTGCCAGCAGTGAAGTGGGGGGGGCGAAAGAGACCCAGTACTTC.

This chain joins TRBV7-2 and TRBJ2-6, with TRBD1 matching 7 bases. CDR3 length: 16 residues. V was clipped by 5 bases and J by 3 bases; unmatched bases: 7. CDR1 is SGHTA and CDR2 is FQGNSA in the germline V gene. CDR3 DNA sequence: TGTGCCAGCAGCGTTCAAGGGGGCGTTGGGGCCAACGTCCTGACTTTC. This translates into CASSVQGGVGANVLTF.

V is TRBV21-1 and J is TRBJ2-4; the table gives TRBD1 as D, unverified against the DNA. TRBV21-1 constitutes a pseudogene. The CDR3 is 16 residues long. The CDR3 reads CASSKRCRGSKNIQYF. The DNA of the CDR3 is TGTGCCAGCAGCAAAAGGTGTCGGGGGAGCAAAAACATTCAGTACTTC.

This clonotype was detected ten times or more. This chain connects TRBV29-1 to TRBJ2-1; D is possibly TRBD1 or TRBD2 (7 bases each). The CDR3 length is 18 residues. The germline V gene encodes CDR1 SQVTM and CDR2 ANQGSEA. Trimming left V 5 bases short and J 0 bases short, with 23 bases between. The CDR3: CSVLLRGGGDSSYNEQFF. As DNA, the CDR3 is TGCAGCGTTCTCCTCCGCGGGGGCGGGGACAGCTCCTACAATGAGCAGTTCTTC.

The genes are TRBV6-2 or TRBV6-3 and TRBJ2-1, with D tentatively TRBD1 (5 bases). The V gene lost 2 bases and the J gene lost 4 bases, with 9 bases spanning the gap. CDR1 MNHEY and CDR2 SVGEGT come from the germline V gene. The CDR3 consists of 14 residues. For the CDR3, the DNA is TGTGCCAGCAGTTACAGACAGCAATACAATGAGCAGTTCTTC. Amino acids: CASSYRQQYNEQFF.